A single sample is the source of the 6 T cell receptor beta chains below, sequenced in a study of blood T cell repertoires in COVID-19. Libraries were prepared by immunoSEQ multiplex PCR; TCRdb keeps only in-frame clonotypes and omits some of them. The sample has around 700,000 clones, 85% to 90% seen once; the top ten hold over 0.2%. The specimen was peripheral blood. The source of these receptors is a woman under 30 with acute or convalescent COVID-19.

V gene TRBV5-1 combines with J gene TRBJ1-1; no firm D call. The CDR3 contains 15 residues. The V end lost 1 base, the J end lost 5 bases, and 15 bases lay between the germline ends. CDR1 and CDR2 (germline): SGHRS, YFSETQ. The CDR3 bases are TGCGCCAGCAGCTTGACATCACCCCGGGAGACTGAAGCTTTCTTT. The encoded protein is CASSLTSPRETEAFF.

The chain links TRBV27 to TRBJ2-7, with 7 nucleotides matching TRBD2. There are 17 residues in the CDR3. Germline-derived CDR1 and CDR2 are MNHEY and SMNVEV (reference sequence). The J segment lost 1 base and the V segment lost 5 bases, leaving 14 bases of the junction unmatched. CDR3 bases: TGTGCCAGCAGTCCTACCCCCCCTATCGGGGGGTCCTACGAGCAGTACTTC. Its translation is CASSPTPPIGGSYEQYF.

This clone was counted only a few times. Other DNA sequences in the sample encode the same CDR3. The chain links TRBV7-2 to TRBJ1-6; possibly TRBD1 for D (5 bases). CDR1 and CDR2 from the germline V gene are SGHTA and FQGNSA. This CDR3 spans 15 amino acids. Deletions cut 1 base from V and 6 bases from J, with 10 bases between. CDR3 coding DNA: TGTGCCAGCAGCTTAGTAGGGGCAGGTAATTCACCCCTCCACTTT. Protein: CASSLVGAGNSPLHF. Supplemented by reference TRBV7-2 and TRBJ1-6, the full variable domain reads GAGVSQSPSNKVTEKGKDVELRCDPISGHTALYWYRQSLGQGLEFLIYFQGNSAPDKSGLPSDRFSAERTGGSVSTLTIQRTQQEDSAVYLCASSLVGAGNSPLHFGNGTRLTVT.

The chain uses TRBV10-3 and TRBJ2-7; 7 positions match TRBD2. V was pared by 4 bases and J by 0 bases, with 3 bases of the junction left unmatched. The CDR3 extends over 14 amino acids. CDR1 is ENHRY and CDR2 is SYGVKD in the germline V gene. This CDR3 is CAISVSGASYEQYF. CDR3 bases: TGTGCCATCAGTGTGAGCGGGGCCTCCTACGAGCAGTACTTC.

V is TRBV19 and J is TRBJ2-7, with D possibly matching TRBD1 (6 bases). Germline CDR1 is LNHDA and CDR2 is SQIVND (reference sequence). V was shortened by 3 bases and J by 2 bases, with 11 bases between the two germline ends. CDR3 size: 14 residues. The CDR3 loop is CASSMTGAPYEQYF. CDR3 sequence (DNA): TGTGCCAGTAGTATGACAGGAGCTCCCTACGAGCAGTACTTC.

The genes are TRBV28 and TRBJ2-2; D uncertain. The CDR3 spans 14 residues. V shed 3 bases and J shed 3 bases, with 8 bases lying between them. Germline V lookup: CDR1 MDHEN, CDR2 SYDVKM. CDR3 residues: CASSFEFDTGELFF. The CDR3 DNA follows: TGTGCCAGCAGTTTCGAGTTTGACACCGGGGAGCTGTTTTTT.